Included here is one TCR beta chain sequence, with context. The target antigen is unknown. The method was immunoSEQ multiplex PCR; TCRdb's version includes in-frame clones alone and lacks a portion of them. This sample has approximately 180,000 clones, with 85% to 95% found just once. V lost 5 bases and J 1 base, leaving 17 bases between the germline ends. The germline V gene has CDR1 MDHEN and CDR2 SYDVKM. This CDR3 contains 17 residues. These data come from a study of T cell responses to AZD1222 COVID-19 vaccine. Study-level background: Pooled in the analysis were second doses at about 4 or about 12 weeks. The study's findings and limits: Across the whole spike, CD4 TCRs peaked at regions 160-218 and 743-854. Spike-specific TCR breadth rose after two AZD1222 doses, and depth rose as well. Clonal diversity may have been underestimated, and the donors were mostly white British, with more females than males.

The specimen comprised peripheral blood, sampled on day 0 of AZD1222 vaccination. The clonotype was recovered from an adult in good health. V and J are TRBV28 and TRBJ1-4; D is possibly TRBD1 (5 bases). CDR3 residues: CASSPFRQGGTNEKLFF. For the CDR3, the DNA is TGTGCCAGCAGTCCCTTTCGGCAGGGTGGAACTAATGAAAAACTGTTTTTT.